This T cell receptor beta chain is from a study of shared clonotypes between healthy human individuals. TCRdb's copy holds only in-frame clones and misses some; the assay was immunoSEQ multiplex PCR. The sample shows a few million clones, 90% to 95% of them seen only once. CDR3 length: 12 residues. After removal of 5 bases from V and 4 bases from J, the junction contained 2 bases not matched to a gene. Germline V CDR1 and CDR2: SGHNT, YYREEE (reference sequence). The sequence was collected from a man aged 18-30 years in good health. Some clones in this sample may be carry-over from other donors' samples. The specimen was naive CD4+ T cells from PBMCs. Subset here: CD45RA+ positively selected. This chain joins TRBV5-4 and TRBJ2-5, with 7 bases lining up with TRBD1. The CDR3 region has the DNA TGTGCCAGCAGTCGGGACAGAGAGACCCAGTACTTC. Translated, it gives CASSRDRETQYF. The full variable domain, with the rest looked up from reference TRBV5-4 and TRBJ2-5, is ETGVTQSPTHLIKTRGQQVTLRCSSQSGHNTVSWYQQALGQGPQFIFQYYREEENGRGNFPPRFSGLQFPNYSSELNVNALELDDSALYLCASSRDRETQYFGPGTRLLVL.